This TCR beta chain appears in the sequencing data of a study of blood T cell repertoires in COVID-19. Study overall: COVID-19 samples, acute and convalescent, were from the United States, Italy and Spain. In each case, the material was cDNA or gDNA derived from T cells, B-cell-depleted T cells, or PBMCs.

Methods used by the authors: By means of reference gene primer amplification, nucleated cell counts were estimated. Clones were read by immunoSEQ multiplex PCR, and TCRdb kept only the in-frame ones, dropping some. V, J and clone size were drawn from that table, and D and trimming were deduced from the DNA. The sample consists of roughly 150,000 clones, about 79% of them appearing once. Material: peripheral blood. The source is a woman aged 50 to 60 in a cohort sampled during active or convalescent COVID-19.

CDR3 sequence: CASSVESSGGTDTQYF. The CDR3 nucleotides read TGTGCCAGCAGCGTCGAGAGTAGCGGGGGGACAGATACGCAGTATTTT. This chain connects TRBV11-3 to TRBJ2-3; 10 bases are a match to TRBD2. J was trimmed by 3 bases and V by 5 bases; bases with no gene match: 8. From germline, CDR1 is SGHNT and CDR2 YENEEA. The CDR3 has 16 residues.